This is a list of T cell receptor beta chains from one sample in a study of regulatory T cells in long-lasting Graves disease. TCRdb re-called the multiplex PCR reads through MiXCR, storing one row per CDR3 protein. The table includes around 360,000 distinct CDR3 sequences, about a sixth detected once. This same sample was also part of a study on T cells in Graves' hyperthyroidism and ophthalmopathy.

This specimen was peripheral blood mononuclear cells (PBMCs), taken at new diagnosis, from a patient treated with antithyroid drugs. The origin of the receptors is a woman between 18 and 29 years old with Graves disease. Both conserved end residues are part of each CDR3. The size field is filled for only some rows; it gives once, few, many or a size class.

clone_size,v_call,j_call,cdr3_aa
-,TRBV3-1,TRBJ1-2,CASSQGTGQTGYTF
many,TRBV29-1,TRBJ1-2,CSARSGTDGYTF
-,TRBV4-1,TRBJ1-6,CASSQEDSNNSPLHF
-,TRBV18,TRBJ2-1,CASSPKYTEYNYNEQFF
-,TRBV19,TRBJ1-5,CASRTLTGGFQPQHF
many,TRBV30,TRBJ2-1,CAWSYYRGNEQFF
-,TRBV6-2/TRBV6-3,TRBJ2-5,CASSYIRDSRETQYF
many,TRBV28,TRBJ2-6,CASAQVSGANVLTF
-,TRBV20-1,TRBJ2-3,CSARPSTDTQYF
few,TRBV4-1,TRBJ2-1,CASSQSTGVNEQFF
-,TRBV7-9,TRBJ2-3,CTSSLGTGGDTQYF
many,TRBV12-3/TRBV12-4,TRBJ2-7,CASSTSPSGNEQYF
many,TRBV11-2,TRBJ2-3,CASSRSADTQYF
many,TRBV10-3,TRBJ2-2,CAISGTGTNTGELFF
few,TRBV28,TRBJ2-7,CASSFPFRDRERAYEQYF
-,TRBV28,TRBJ2-7,CASSAAGTGDPTASYEQYF
many,TRBV11-2,TRBJ2-3,CASSSYGGRADTQYF
-,TRBV6-5,TRBJ1-3,CASSSTGQNGNTIYF
many,TRBV15,TRBJ2-5,CATSRGDREETQYF
-,TRBV19,TRBJ2-6,CASTTGYQANVLTF
many,TRBV11-2,TRBJ2-7,CASSLGGGSGNEQYF
few,TRBV12-3/TRBV12-4,TRBJ2-1,CASSLRVTYNEQFF
many,TRBV10-3,TRBJ2-2,CATWTFANTGELFF
many,TRBV4-1,TRBJ1-4,CASSFPNEKLFF
-,TRBV6-2/TRBV6-3,TRBJ1-1,CASMDALNTEAFF
many,TRBV12-3/TRBV12-4,TRBJ2-1,CASSPRDWTYNEQFF
-,TRBV2,TRBJ2-2,CASSLSGTGGARSGELFF
many,TRBV5-1,TRBJ1-1,CASSLELTASVRNTEAFF
many,TRBV5-1,TRBJ1-1,CASNLRLGGEAFF
few,TRBV6-2/TRBV6-3,TRBJ1-2,CASSYTSDSYGYTF
few,TRBV5-6,TRBJ2-4,CASKQGLGAKNIQYF
many,TRBV5-6,TRBJ2-1,CASSLAGGSANNEQFF
many,TRBV7-3,TRBJ2-7,CASSHWGPSYEQYF
few,TRBV13,TRBJ2-1,CASSFSAGGLNEQFF
many,TRBV18,TRBJ2-1,CASSRLAGGSSYNEQFF
many,TRBV7-2,TRBJ1-2,CASSPNVLFSYGYTF
many,TRBV6-4,TRBJ2-2,CASSEANTGELFF